This entry lists 13 T cell receptor beta chains sequenced from one sample in a study of blood T cell repertoires in COVID-19. The repertoire was sequenced with immunoSEQ multiplex PCR; TCRdb's copy has only in-frame clones and lacks some. This table holds a few hundred thousand clones, over 75% found once. Sequenced: peripheral blood. Every receptor here comes from a man aged 25 to 40 who had recovered from COVID-19.

The chain links TRBV6-4 to TRBJ1-5; 9 positions match TRBD1. V lost 6 bases to trimming and J lost 9 bases; unmatched junction nucleotides: 12. The CDR3 runs 15 residues. Germline CDR1 MRHNA, CDR2 SNTAGT. The CDR3 DNA reads as TGTGCCAGCAGGAAGCTACAGGGGGCAGGTCGGCCCCAGCATTTT. As protein: CASRKLQGAGRPQHF.

The chain carries TRBV28 and TRBJ2-7, with a possible D match to TRBD2 (6 bases). CDR1 MDHEN and CDR2 SYDVKM come from the germline V gene. The CDR3 extends over 14 amino acids. With 6 bases removed from V and 5 bases from J, the gap between germline ends came to 17 bases. The CDR3 DNA reads TGTGCCAGCAGCCCAGTCGGCGGGGTCCACGAGCAGTACGTC. This sequence encodes CASSPVGGVHEQYV.

This chain connects TRBV29-1 to TRBJ1-4; TRBD1 agrees at 11 bases. CDR3 size: 13 residues. CDR1 and CDR2 (germline): SQVTM, ANQGSEA. V was clipped by 6 bases and J by 8 bases; unmatched bases: 5. CDR3 nucleotide sequence: TGCAGCGTAGGGGACAGGGGGAAGGAAAAACTGTTTTTT. It encodes CSVGDRGKEKLFF.

The rearrangement links TRBV7-3 to TRBJ1-1; TRBD1 matches 7 bases. CDR1 is SGHTA and CDR2 is FQGTGA in the germline V gene. The length of the CDR3 is 16 residues. The V and J ends lost 5 bases and 1 base, in that order; junction bases with no gene match: 10. CDR3 nucleotide sequence: TGTGCCAGCAGCCCCCAGGGGGTAGGGTGGAACACTGAAGCTTTCTTT. Translating gives CASSPQGVGWNTEAFF.

This chain uses TRBV6-2 or TRBV6-3 with TRBJ1-5; possible D gene TRBD1, 6 bases. Germline lookup yields CDR1 MNHEY and CDR2 SVGEGT. The CDR3 is made up of 13 amino acids. V was pared by 6 bases and J by 4 bases, with 10 bases between. The CDR3 protein is CASSWTENQPQHF. In DNA form, the CDR3 reads TGTGCCAGCAGCTGGACAGAAAATCAGCCCCAGCATTTT.

For this clone: Other DNA sequences in the same sample also yield this CDR3. The chain has TRBV9 and TRBJ1-3, with unresolved D. The V gene's germline CDR1 is SGDLS and CDR2 YYNGEE. The CDR3 consists of 15 residues. Trimming left V 0 bases short and J 1 base short, with 8 bases between. This CDR3 is CASSVDPGSGNTIYF. CDR3 coding DNA: TGTGCCAGCAGCGTAGACCCCGGGTCTGGAAACACCATATATTTT. Drawing the rest from reference TRBV9 and TRBJ1-3, the complete variable domain is DSGVTQTPKHLITATGQRVTLRCSPRSGDLSVYWYQQSLDQGLQFLIQYYNGEERAKGNILERFSAQQFPDLHSELNLSSLELGDSALYFCASSVDPGSGNTIYFGEGSWLTVV.

The chain joins TRBV2 to TRBJ2-1, with 7 bases identical to TRBD1. This CDR3 contains 13 residues. The germline V gene has CDR1 SNHLY and CDR2 FYNNEI. Losses at the gene ends were 10 bases for V and 6 bases for J; bases not matched to a gene: 9. The CDR3 spells CAIPTGSRNEQFF. The CDR3 nucleotides read TGTGCCATCCCGACAGGGTCGCGCAATGAGCAGTTCTTC. Combining the CDR3 with reference TRBV2 and TRBJ2-1 gives the whole variable domain EPEVTQTPSHQVTQMGQEVILRCVPISNHLYFYWYRQILGQKVEFLVSFYNNEISEKSEIFDDQFSVERPDGSNFTLKIRSTKLEDSAMYFCAIPTGSRNEQFFGPGTRLTVL.

This chain joins TRBV18 and TRBJ1-1; tentatively, D is TRBD1 (6 bases). Germline V gives CDR1 KGHSH, CDR2 LQKENI. The CDR3 consists of 15 residues. V lost 0 bases and J 4 bases, leaving 12 bases between the germline ends. CDR3 nucleotide sequence: TGTGCCAGCTCACCACCGGGACACGATGCCACTGAAGCTTTCTTT. This sequence encodes CASSPPGHDATEAFF.

The chain joins TRBV6-5 to TRBJ2-5; 7 bases are a match to TRBD2. Trimming took 0 bases from V and 5 from J; bases not matched to a gene: 0. Per germline, CDR1 MNHEY and CDR2 SVGAGI. The CDR3 covers 13 residues. This chain's CDR3 is CASSYSAGETQYF. The CDR3 DNA follows: TGTGCCAGCAGTTACTCAGCGGGGGAGACCCAGTACTTC.

V gene TRBV4-2 combines with J gene TRBJ1-4; TRBD1 might be the D (5 bases). The germline V gene has CDR1 LGHNA and CDR2 YNFKEQ. The V gene lost 1 base and the J gene lost 1 base, with 7 bases spanning the gap. The CDR3 has 15 residues. CDR3 sequence (DNA): TGTGCCAGCAGCCAAGTGGGGGGAACTAATGAAAAACTGTTTTTT. Its protein is CASSQVGGTNEKLFF.

A single count supports this clone. This chain connects TRBV10-1 to TRBJ2-3; D is possibly TRBD1 (5 bases). The V gene lost 5 bases and the J gene lost 5 bases, with 14 bases spanning the gap. Germline CDR1 and CDR2: WNHNN and SYGVQD (reference sequence). CDR3 length: 14 amino acids. This CDR3 is CASSMGFQGDTQYF. As DNA, the CDR3 is TGCGCCAGCAGTATGGGCTTCCAGGGAGATACGCAGTATTTT.

This chain links TRBV14 with TRBJ2-5; D unresolved. This CDR3 is built from 13 residues. CDR1 is SGHDN, CDR2 FVKESK, per germline. V lost 1 base and J lost 4, with 7 bases in between. CDR3 protein: CASSQGPGETQYF. CDR3 sequence (DNA): TGTGCCAGCAGCCAAGGGCCTGGAGAGACCCAGTACTTC.

This clone was seen only a few times. The V call is TRBV27, the J call TRBJ1-6; maybe TRBD1 (6 bases). The germline V and J ends were trimmed by 2 bases and 10 bases, with 12 bases remaining between them. CDR3 length: 14 amino acids. In germline, CDR1 is MNHEY, CDR2 SMNVEV (reference sequence). The CDR3 region is CASSLTGLGSPLHF. CDR3 coding DNA: TGTGCCAGCAGTTTAACAGGGCTGGGCTCACCCCTCCACTTT.